This T cell receptor (beta chain) was retrieved from a study of CD8 T cells in Susac syndrome. The germline V gene encodes CDR1 MGHDK and CDR2 SYGVNS. This CDR3 region has 16 residues. V was clipped by 7 bases and J by 0 bases; unmatched bases: 11. It was with random hexamers that about 0.45 to 1 ug RNA was reverse transcribed. TCRdb re-analysed the immunoSEQ multiplex PCR reads in MiXCR, keeping a single row per CDR3 protein. The data contain 200,000 to 250,000 distinct CDR3 sequences, about 95% of them singletons. The V gene is TRBV25-1, the J gene TRBJ2-7; 8 bases line up with TRBD1. The sample comprised CD4+ T cells from PBMCs. The receptor comes from a human donor with multiple sclerosis. CDR3 protein: CASTLSGTGDSYEQYF. The CDR3 nucleotides are TGTGCCAGCACCCTATCCGGGACAGGAGACTCCTACGAGCAGTACTTC.